This T cell receptor beta chain emerged from a study of T-cell memory formation after mild COVID-19. V lost 3 bases to trimming and J lost 8 bases, with 7 bases between them. The CDR3 is 11 residues long. Germline V CDR1 and CDR2: KGHSH, LQKENI. Each CDR3 protein is one row after TCRdb ran MiXCR on the 5' RACE reads. The sample gives a few hundred thousand distinct CDR3 sequences, 20% to 25% of which show up once; about 8.4% is in the top ten. This sequence was found in an adult woman who had mild COVID-19 (a few samples of this study predate the infection). Cell type and time point are not known. Sequenced: PBMCs or a T cell subset sorted from them (not recorded which). The rearrangement joins TRBV18 to TRBJ1-1; D gene uncertain. The CDR3 sequence: CASSPGVEAFF. CDR3 bases: TGTGCCAGCTCACCCGGGGTAGAAGCTTTCTTT.